Listed below are T cell receptor beta chains from one sample, sequenced in a study of T cell changes during pregnancy in multiple sclerosis. Data came from immunoSEQ multiplex PCR; TCRdb stores just in-frame clones and leaves some out. The table has approximately 100,000 clones, 85% to 95% seen once. The material was peripheral blood, obtained in the second trimester of pregnancy. The source is a female donor with multiple sclerosis, enrolled in a pregnancy study. Each CDR3 is given with its conserved first and last residue. Each record gives: D gene, J gene, clone size, V gene, CDR3 protein, CDR3 DNA. The D gene is left open where the match is weak. Expanded clones are given a class, and other clones once, few, many or no size at all.

D gene: TRBD1
J gene: TRBJ1-2
clone size: -
V gene: TRBV28
CDR3 protein: CASSDTGTGVVGYGYTF
CDR3 DNA: TGTGCCAGCAGTGACACCGGGACAGGGGTCGTCGGCTATGGCTACACCTTC

D gene: -
J gene: TRBJ1-3
clone size: -
V gene: TRBV6-6
CDR3 protein: CASTLGGASSGNTIYF
CDR3 DNA: TGTGCCAGCACCCTTGGGGGGGCTAGCTCTGGAAACACCATATATTTT

D gene: -
J gene: TRBJ2-7
clone size: -
V gene: TRBV27
CDR3 protein: CASSLDSTYEQYF
CDR3 DNA: TGTGCCAGCAGTCTCGACTCCACCTACGAGCAGTACTTC

D gene: TRBD2
J gene: TRBJ2-2
clone size: -
V gene: TRBV4-2
CDR3 protein: CASSQARGLAGFNTGELFF
CDR3 DNA: TGTGCCAGCAGCCAAGCTAGGGGACTAGCGGGGTTTAACACCGGGGAGCTGTTTTTT

D gene: TRBD1
J gene: TRBJ1-1
clone size: -
V gene: TRBV19
CDR3 protein: CASSPGTGVVTEAFF
CDR3 DNA: TGTGCCAGTAGCCCCGGGACAGGGGTTGTCACTGAAGCTTTCTTT

D gene: -
J gene: TRBJ1-1
clone size: few
V gene: TRBV10-3
CDR3 protein: CATAQLRGLNTEAFF
CDR3 DNA: TGTGCCACAGCGCAGTTAAGAGGGCTGAACACTGAAGCTTTCTTT

D gene: -
J gene: TRBJ2-1
clone size: -
V gene: TRBV5-1
CDR3 protein: CASSLRGSSYNEQFF
CDR3 DNA: TGCGCCAGCAGCTTGAGGGGCAGCTCCTACAATGAGCAGTTCTTC

D gene: -
J gene: TRBJ1-1
clone size: -
V gene: TRBV7-9
CDR3 protein: CASRGLREAFF
CDR3 DNA: TGTGCCAGCAGGGGTTTGAGGGAAGCTTTCTTT

D gene: -
J gene: TRBJ1-4
clone size: few
V gene: TRBV29-1
CDR3 protein: CSVLREGEKLFF
CDR3 DNA: TGCAGCGTCCTAAGGGAGGGCGAAAAACTGTTTTTT

D gene: -
J gene: TRBJ2-7
clone size: -
V gene: TRBV18
CDR3 protein: CASSRLGYSGDEQYF
CDR3 DNA: TGTGCCAGCTCCCGACTAGGGTACTCGGGAGACGAGCAGTACTTC

D gene: -
J gene: TRBJ2-3
clone size: -
V gene: TRBV6-1
CDR3 protein: CASSETVGTQYF
CDR3 DNA: TGTGCCAGCAGTGAGACAGTGGGCACGCAGTATTTT

D gene: TRBD2
J gene: TRBJ2-7
clone size: -
V gene: TRBV6-1
CDR3 protein: CASGPAGGPYEQYF
CDR3 DNA: TGTGCCAGCGGTCCTGCGGGAGGACCCTACGAGCAGTACTTC

D gene: TRBD1
J gene: TRBJ1-3
clone size: -
V gene: TRBV5-1
CDR3 protein: CASSPLPGGSFNSGNTIYF
CDR3 DNA: TGCGCCAGCAGCCCTCTGCCAGGGGGCTCCTTCAACTCTGGAAACACCATATATTTT

D gene: -
J gene: TRBJ2-3
clone size: -
V gene: TRBV7-2
CDR3 protein: CASSPGSSTTDTQYF
CDR3 DNA: TGTGCCAGCAGCCCCGGTTCGTCCACCACAGATACGCAGTATTTT

D gene: -
J gene: TRBJ1-3
clone size: -
V gene: TRBV19
CDR3 protein: CATWDFHSGNTIYF
CDR3 DNA: TGTGCCACCTGGGACTTCCACTCTGGAAACACCATATATTTT

D gene: TRBD1
J gene: TRBJ2-2
clone size: -
V gene: TRBV14
CDR3 protein: CASSHRTGLGTGELFF
CDR3 DNA: TGTGCCAGCAGCCACAGGACAGGGTTGGGCACCGGGGAGCTGTTTTTT

D gene: -
J gene: TRBJ2-7
clone size: -
V gene: TRBV9
CDR3 protein: CASSVGGGNYEQYF
CDR3 DNA: TGTGCCAGCAGCGTAGGCGGTGGTAACTACGAGCAGTACTTC

D gene: -
J gene: TRBJ1-5
clone size: -
V gene: TRBV15
CDR3 protein: CATSRDLQSNNQPQHF
CDR3 DNA: TGTGCCACCAGCAGAGATTTGCAGTCCAATAATCAGCCCCAGCATTTT

D gene: -
J gene: TRBJ2-3
clone size: -
V gene: TRBV28
CDR3 protein: CASSSPSTDTQYF
CDR3 DNA: TGTGCCAGCAGTTCCCCTAGCACAGATACGCAGTATTTT

D gene: -
J gene: TRBJ1-2
clone size: -
V gene: TRBV19
CDR3 protein: CASSIAATNYGYTF
CDR3 DNA: TGTGCCAGTAGTATCGCGGCAACTAACTATGGCTACACCTTC

D gene: -
J gene: TRBJ1-5
clone size: -
V gene: TRBV28
CDR3 protein: CASRLQGVNQPQHF
CDR3 DNA: TGTGCCAGCAGACTACAGGGAGTAAATCAGCCCCAGCATTTT

D gene: TRBD1
J gene: TRBJ2-3
clone size: -
V gene: TRBV11-2
CDR3 protein: CASSRQGSMDTQYF
CDR3 DNA: TGTGCCAGCAGCCGACAGGGTTCAATGGATACGCAGTATTTT

D gene: -
J gene: TRBJ1-3
clone size: -
V gene: TRBV19
CDR3 protein: CASRLFGAGNTIYF
CDR3 DNA: TGTGCCAGTAGACTGTTCGGTGCTGGAAACACCATATATTTT

D gene: -
J gene: TRBJ2-7
clone size: -
V gene: TRBV10-1
CDR3 protein: CASSSQGSYEQYF
CDR3 DNA: TGCGCCAGCAGTTCTCAGGGTTCCTACGAGCAGTACTTC

D gene: TRBD2
J gene: TRBJ2-3
clone size: -
V gene: TRBV7-3
CDR3 protein: CASSLGRGISTDTQYF
CDR3 DNA: TGTGCCAGCAGCTTAGGGAGGGGAATTTCCACAGATACGCAGTATTTT

D gene: TRBD1
J gene: TRBJ1-5
clone size: -
V gene: TRBV6-5
CDR3 protein: CASRGQFYSNQPQHF
CDR3 DNA: TGTGCCAGCAGGGGACAGTTCTATAGCAATCAGCCCCAGCATTTT

D gene: -
J gene: TRBJ1-2
clone size: -
V gene: TRBV9
CDR3 protein: CASSAARETAGTHRGYTF
CDR3 DNA: TGTGCCAGCAGCGCCGCCCGAGAAACAGCGGGCACCCATAGAGGCTACACCTTC

D gene: TRBD1
J gene: TRBJ2-3
clone size: -
V gene: TRBV28
CDR3 protein: CASTSPDRVTDTQYF
CDR3 DNA: TGTGCCAGCACCTCCCCCGACAGGGTTACAGATACGCAGTATTTT

D gene: TRBD1
J gene: TRBJ2-7
clone size: once
V gene: TRBV23-1
CDR3 protein: CASSHRDPGGSDPYEQYF
CDR3 DNA: TGCGCCAGCAGTCATCGAGACCCAGGGGGCTCTGACCCCTACGAGCAGTACTTC

D gene: -
J gene: TRBJ1-5
clone size: -
V gene: TRBV6-4
CDR3 protein: CASSSGLNQPQHF
CDR3 DNA: TGTGCCAGCAGTTCCGGACTTAATCAGCCCCAGCATTTT

D gene: TRBD1
J gene: TRBJ1-2
clone size: -
V gene: TRBV19
CDR3 protein: CASSIGQGTRNYGYTF
CDR3 DNA: TGTGCCAGTAGTATCGGACAGGGAACCAGAAACTATGGCTACACCTTC

D gene: TRBD1
J gene: TRBJ2-1
clone size: -
V gene: TRBV9
CDR3 protein: CASGDRESYNEQFF
CDR3 DNA: TGTGCCAGCGGAGACAGGGAGTCCTACAATGAGCAGTTCTTC

D gene: -
J gene: TRBJ1-2
clone size: -
V gene: TRBV14
CDR3 protein: CASSLGGGTHGYTF
CDR3 DNA: TGTGCCAGCAGCCTGGGGGGGGGAACCCATGGCTACACCTTC

D gene: -
J gene: TRBJ1-1
clone size: -
V gene: TRBV6-1
CDR3 protein: CASSEALRGWSEAFF
CDR3 DNA: TGTGCCAGCAGTGAAGCGCTTCGGGGATGGTCTGAAGCTTTCTTT

D gene: TRBD2
J gene: TRBJ2-3
clone size: -
V gene: TRBV6-4
CDR3 protein: CASSLEAGASDTQYF
CDR3 DNA: TGTGCCAGCAGTTTGGAAGCGGGGGCCTCAGATACGCAGTATTTT

D gene: -
J gene: TRBJ1-1
clone size: -
V gene: TRBV6-1
CDR3 protein: CASILGLPLPTAFF
CDR3 DNA: -

D gene: -
J gene: TRBJ1-5
clone size: -
V gene: TRBV5-1
CDR3 protein: CASRYTSEGNQPQHF
CDR3 DNA: TGCGCCAGCAGATACACCTCGGAGGGCAATCAGCCCCAGCATTTT

D gene: TRBD1
J gene: TRBJ2-7
clone size: -
V gene: TRBV27
CDR3 protein: CASSSRRDRQGEQYF
CDR3 DNA: TGTGCCAGCAGTTCCAGACGGGACAGGCAGGGCGAGCAGTACTTC

D gene: -
J gene: TRBJ2-7
clone size: -
V gene: TRBV29-1
CDR3 protein: CSVGGSYEQYF
CDR3 DNA: TGCAGCGTTGGCGGGTCCTACGAGCAGTACTTC

D gene: TRBD1
J gene: TRBJ1-3
clone size: -
V gene: TRBV30
CDR3 protein: CAWTQGASSGNTIYF
CDR3 DNA: TGTGCCTGGACCCAGGGGGCGAGCTCTGGAAACACCATATATTTT

D gene: -
J gene: TRBJ1-2
clone size: -
V gene: TRBV2
CDR3 protein: CASSPLSGYTF
CDR3 DNA: TGTGCCAGCAGTCCCCTCTCCGGTTACACCTTC

D gene: -
J gene: TRBJ1-1
clone size: few
V gene: TRBV16
CDR3 protein: CASSPQRVSGTEAFF
CDR3 DNA: TGTGCCAGCAGCCCCCAGAGGGTATCGGGCACTGAAGCTTTCTTT

D gene: TRBD2
J gene: TRBJ2-3
clone size: -
V gene: TRBV10-3
CDR3 protein: CAIRSLAGDRRDTQYF
CDR3 DNA: TGTGCCATCAGGTCACTAGCGGGAGATCGCCGAGATACGCAGTATTTT

D gene: -
J gene: TRBJ2-7
clone size: -
V gene: TRBV30
CDR3 protein: CAWSVVGGGYEQYF
CDR3 DNA: TGTGCCTGGAGTGTAGTTGGGGGCGGCTACGAGCAGTACTTC

D gene: -
J gene: TRBJ2-7
clone size: -
V gene: TRBV5-4
CDR3 protein: CASSGGGQIYEQYF
CDR3 DNA: TGTGCCAGCAGCGGGGGGGGGCAGATCTACGAGCAGTACTTC

D gene: TRBD2
J gene: TRBJ2-7
clone size: -
V gene: TRBV14
CDR3 protein: CASSRGDGRAYEQYF
CDR3 DNA: TGTGCCAGCAGCCGAGGCGATGGGAGGGCCTACGAGCAGTACTTC